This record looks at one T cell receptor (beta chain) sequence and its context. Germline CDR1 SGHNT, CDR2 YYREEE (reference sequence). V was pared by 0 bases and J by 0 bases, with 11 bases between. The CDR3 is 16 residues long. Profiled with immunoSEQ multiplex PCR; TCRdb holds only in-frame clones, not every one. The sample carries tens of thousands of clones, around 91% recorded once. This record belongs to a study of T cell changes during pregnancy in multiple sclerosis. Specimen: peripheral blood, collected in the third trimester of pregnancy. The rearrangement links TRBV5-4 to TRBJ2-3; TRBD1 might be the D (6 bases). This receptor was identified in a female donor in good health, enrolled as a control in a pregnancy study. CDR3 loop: CASSLALGASTDTQYF. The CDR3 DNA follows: TGTGCCAGCAGCTTGGCCCTGGGGGCTAGCACAGATACGCAGTATTTT.